The entry that follows covers one T cell receptor (beta chain) sequence. Produced via immunoSEQ multiplex PCR; TCRdb's table is partial and in-frame only. There are about 210,000 clones in the sample; around 92% occur only once, and under 1.5% lies in the top ten. The record originates from a study of blood T cell repertoires in COVID-19. Overall study: The study drew acute and convalescent COVID-19 samples from the United States, Italy and Spain.

This TCR was recovered from a man aged 25-45 years with acute or convalescent COVID-19. The sequencing input was peripheral blood.

CDR3 nucleotide sequence: TGCGCCAGCAGCCAAGGGCTAGCGATCGGCAATGAGCAGTTCTTC. Encoded protein: CASSQGLAIGNEQFF. The V and J genes are TRBV4-1 and TRBJ2-1; D perhaps matches TRBD2 (6 bases). The CDR3 runs to 15 residues. V was shortened by 1 base and J by 6 bases, with 13 bases between the two germline ends. CDR1 and CDR2 (germline): MGHRA, YSYEKL.